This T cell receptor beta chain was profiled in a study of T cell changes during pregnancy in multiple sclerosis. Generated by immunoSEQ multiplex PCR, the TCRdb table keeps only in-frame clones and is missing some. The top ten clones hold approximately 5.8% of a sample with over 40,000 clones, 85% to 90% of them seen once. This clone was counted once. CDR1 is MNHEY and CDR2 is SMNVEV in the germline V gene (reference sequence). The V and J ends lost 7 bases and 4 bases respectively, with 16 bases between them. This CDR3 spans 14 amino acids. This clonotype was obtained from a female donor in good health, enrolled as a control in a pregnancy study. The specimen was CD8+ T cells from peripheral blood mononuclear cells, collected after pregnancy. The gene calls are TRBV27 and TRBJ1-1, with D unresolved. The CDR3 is CASKWFEGSTEAFF. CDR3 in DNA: TGTGCCAGCAAATGGTTCGAGGGCAGCACTGAAGCTTTCTTT.